This T cell receptor beta chain came from a study of response to subunit inactivated influenza vaccine. Findings of the study overall: The authors suggested that every seasonal influenza vaccination recruits few new T cells.

J was trimmed by 2 bases and V by 0 bases; bases with no gene match: 6. The CDR3 is 17 residues long. Germline V CDR1 and CDR2: MGHRA, YSYEKL. TCRdb reanalysed the RT-PCR reads using MiXCR and keeps one entry per CDR3 protein. The data show approximately 700,000 distinct CDR3 sequences, more than 11% seen once. This clonotype was counted a few times. Its antigen is not known. The source is a man in his fifties who received an inactivated influenza vaccine. The chain joins TRBV4-1 to TRBJ2-3, with 9 nucleotides matching TRBD2. Sequencing was performed on PBMCs from blood, taken 14 to 15 days before vaccination. In nucleotides, the CDR3 is TGCGCCAGCAGCCAAGATCCCCTAGCGGGAACCACAGATACGCAGTATTTT. Protein: CASSQDPLAGTTDTQYF.